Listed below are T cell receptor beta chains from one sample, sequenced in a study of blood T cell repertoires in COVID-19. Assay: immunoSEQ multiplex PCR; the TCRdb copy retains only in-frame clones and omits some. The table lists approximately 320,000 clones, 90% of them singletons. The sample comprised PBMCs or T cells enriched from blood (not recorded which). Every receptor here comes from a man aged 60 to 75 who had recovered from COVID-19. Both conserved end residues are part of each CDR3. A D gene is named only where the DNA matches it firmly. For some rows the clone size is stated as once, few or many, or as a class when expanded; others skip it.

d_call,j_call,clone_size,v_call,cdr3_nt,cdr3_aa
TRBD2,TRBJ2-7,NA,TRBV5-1,TGCGCCAGCAGCTCTGGTGCAGCGGGGGGGCCTGAGCAGTACTTC,CASSSGAAGGPEQYF
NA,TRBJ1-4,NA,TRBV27,TGTGCCAGCAGTTTCAGGAGGCCTAATGAAAAACTGTTTTTT,CASSFRRPNEKLFF
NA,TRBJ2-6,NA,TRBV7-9,TGTGCCAGCAGCTTCTCGGTTACTGGGGCCAACGTCCTGACTTTC,CASSFSVTGANVLTF
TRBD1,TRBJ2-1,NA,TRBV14,TGTGCCAGCAGCCAAGACCATCCCCGGGACAGGGTAATAAATGAGCAGTTCTTC,CASSQDHPRDRVINEQFF
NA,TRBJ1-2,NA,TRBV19,TGTGCCAGTAGTATCGCGACAACAAACTATGGCTACACCTTC,CASSIATTNYGYTF
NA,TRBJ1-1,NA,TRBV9,TGTGCCAGCAGCGTAGCTCCGGGTATGAACACTGAAGCTTTCTTT,CASSVAPGMNTEAFF
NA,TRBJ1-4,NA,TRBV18,TGTGCCAACACACAGGAAAAACTGTTTTTT,CANTQEKLFF
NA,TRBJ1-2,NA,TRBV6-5,TGTGCCAGCGTTGTCACAGCTCCGACCTTGTATGGCTACACCTTC,CASVVTAPTLYGYTF
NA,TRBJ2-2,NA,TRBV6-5,TGTGCCAGCAGTTACTCGAGTCGGAGGAACACCGGGGAGCTGTTTTTT,CASSYSSRRNTGELFF
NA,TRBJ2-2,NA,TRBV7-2,TGTGCCAGCAGCTTATACAGGGCGAACACCGGGGAGCTGTTTTTT,CASSLYRANTGELFF
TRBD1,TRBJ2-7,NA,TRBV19,TGTGCCAGTAAGGGACAGGGGGCTAGGGAGCAGTACTTC,CASKGQGAREQYF
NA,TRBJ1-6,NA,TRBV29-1,TGCAGCGCCGCTCAGGGGAGAGGGTCACCCCTCCACTTT,CSAAQGRGSPLHF
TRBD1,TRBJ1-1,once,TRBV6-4,TGTGCCAGCAGTGACTTAAGGACAGGGAAAGCTTTCTTT,CASSDLRTGKAFF
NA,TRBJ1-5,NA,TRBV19,TGTGCCAGTAGTACTACAGTGAATAGCAATCAGCCCCAGCATTTT,CASSTTVNSNQPQHF
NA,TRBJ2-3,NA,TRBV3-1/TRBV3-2,TGTGCCAGCAGCCAGGGGGGGCCTAGCGGTCGCACAGATACGCAGTATTTT,CASSQGGPSGRTDTQYF
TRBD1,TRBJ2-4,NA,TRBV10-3,TGTGCCATCAGATCCGGGACAGGGTTAGGCAAAAACATTCAGTACTTC,CAIRSGTGLGKNIQYF
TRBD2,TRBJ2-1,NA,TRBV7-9,TGTGCCAGCAGCCGCAGGGGTAGCGGGAGCGATGAGCAGTTCTTC,CASSRRGSGSDEQFF
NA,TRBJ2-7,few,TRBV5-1,TGCGCCAGCAGCCGGACAGTTTCCTACGAGCAGTACTTC,CASSRTVSYEQYF
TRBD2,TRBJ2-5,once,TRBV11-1,TGTGCCAGCAGCCTCGGGACTAATCAAGAGACCCAGTACTTC,CASSLGTNQETQYF
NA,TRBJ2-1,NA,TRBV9,TGTGCCAGCAGCGTTCTCTCGAGCGGGCCCTACAATGAGCAGTTCTTC,CASSVLSSGPYNEQFF
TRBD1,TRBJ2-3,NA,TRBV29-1,TGCAGCGCAGGGTCAGGGGGAGATACGCAGTATTTT,CSAGSGGDTQYF
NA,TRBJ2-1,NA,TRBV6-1,TGTGCCAGCAGTGAAAGCCAGGGGCTCTACAATGAGCAGTTCTTC,CASSESQGLYNEQFF
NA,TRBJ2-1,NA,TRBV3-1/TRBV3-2,TGTGCCAGCAGCCAAGGCGGGAATGAGCAGTTCTTC,CASSQGGNEQFF
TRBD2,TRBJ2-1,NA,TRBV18,TGTGCCAGCTCACCACTCCTAGCGGGAGGGCCGTCCAATGAGCAGTTCTTC,CASSPLLAGGPSNEQFF
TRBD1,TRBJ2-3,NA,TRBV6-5,TGTGCCAGCAGCCGACAGGGGGCGCGTACAGATACGCAGTATTTT,CASSRQGARTDTQYF
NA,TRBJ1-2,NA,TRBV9,TGTGCCAGCAGCGTAGCTTTCGGTAGGGGGACCGGGGGCTACACCTTC,CASSVAFGRGTGGYTF
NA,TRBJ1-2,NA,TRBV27,TGTGCCAGCAGTTTCTTGGCCCCGGGAGATGGCTACACCTTC,CASSFLAPGDGYTF
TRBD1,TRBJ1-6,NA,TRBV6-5,TGTGCCAGCAGGGAGACAGGGATGGGATCACCCCTCCACTTT,CASRETGMGSPLHF
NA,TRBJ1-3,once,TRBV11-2,TGTGCCAGCAGCCTACGCCCGCGGGGGTCCGGAAACACCATATATTTT,CASSLRPRGSGNTIYF
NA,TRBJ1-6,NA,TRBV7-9,TGTGCCAGCAGCTTCCTCATGCAGGGTGATTCACCCCTCCACTTT,CASSFLMQGDSPLHF
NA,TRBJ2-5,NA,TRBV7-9,TGTGCCAGCAGCTTGATCGGGAGTGCAGAGACCCAGTACTTC,CASSLIGSAETQYF
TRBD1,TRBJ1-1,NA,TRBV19,TGTGCCAGTACCCCCTCCCCCCGGACAGGGTGGACTGAAGCTTTCTTT,CASTPSPRTGWTEAFF